Below, 23 T cell receptor beta chains from the same sample are listed, as sequenced in a study of shared clonotypes between healthy human individuals. The table came from immunoSEQ multiplex PCR; TCRdb's copy has only in-frame clones and leaves some out. Among millions of clones listed, approximately 95% were seen once. Sequencing was performed on naive CD4+ T cells from PBMCs. Subset: CD45RA+ positively selected. These TCRs come from a young man in good health. Some clones in this sample may be carry-over from other donors' samples.

J is TRBJ1-5 and V is TRBV19, with D perhaps TRBD1 (6 bases). V was shortened by 2 bases and J by 6 bases, with 23 bases between the two germline ends. The CDR3 covers 18 residues. Germline loops: CDR1 LNHDA, CDR2 SQIVND (reference sequence). CDR3 sequence: CASSIKRLDRLFVQPQHF. CDR3 in DNA: TGTGCCAGTAGTATAAAAAGGCTCGACAGGCTTTTTGTTCAGCCCCAGCATTTT.

The rearrangement uses TRBV28 and TRBJ2-2; no firm D call. The V end lost 8 bases, the J end lost 4 bases, and 14 bases lay between the germline ends. Germline-derived CDR1 and CDR2 are MDHEN and SYDVKM. The CDR3 extends over 14 amino acids. Here the CDR3 reads CASGGVVATGELFF. The CDR3 coding sequence is TGTGCCAGCGGTGGGGTGGTCGCCACCGGGGAGCTGTTTTTT.

As regards this clone: Distinct nucleotide sequences in the sample also encode this CDR3. The V and J genes are TRBV28 and TRBJ1-1; D is uncertain. The CDR3 extends over 13 amino acids. Germline loops: CDR1 MDHEN, CDR2 SYDVKM. Trimming pared 2 bases from V and 4 bases from J, leaving 8 bases between. CDR3 nucleotide sequence: TGTGCCAGCAGTTTAAGGGTGGGCACTGAAGCTTTCTTT. The encoded protein is CASSLRVGTEAFF.

For this clone: This sample also contains other DNA sequences that code for the same CDR3. The rearrangement joins TRBV6-5 to TRBJ2-1; 11 bases line up with TRBD2. Trimming cost V 6 bases and J 4 bases; bases outside gene matches: 5. Germline CDR1 is MNHEY and CDR2 is SVGAGI. The CDR3 totals 15 residues. The CDR3 loop reads CASRLAGGPYNEQFF. The CDR3 DNA is TGTGCCAGCAGGTTAGCGGGAGGGCCGTACAATGAGCAGTTCTTC.

The chain couples TRBV6-6 to TRBJ2-5; 7 nucleotides align to TRBD1. V lost 6 bases, J lost 4 bases, and 8 bases stayed unmatched. The germline CDR1 and CDR2 sequences are MNHNY and SVGAGI (reference sequence). The CDR3 is 14 residues long. The CDR3 DNA reads as TGTGCCAGCAGGAAAACAGGGGCCTTAGAGACCCAGTACTTC. Translation: CASRKTGALETQYF.

The chain carries TRBV9 and TRBJ1-3, with a possible D match to TRBD1 (5 bases). V was clipped by 0 bases and J by 10 bases, with 17 bases between them. The CDR3 consists of 15 residues. Per germline, CDR1 SGDLS and CDR2 YYNGEE. CDR3 sequence: CASSVVEGLAETIYF. In nucleotides, the CDR3 is TGTGCCAGCAGCGTAGTCGAGGGGTTAGCCGAGACCATATATTTT. Supplemented by reference TRBV9 and TRBJ1-3, the full variable domain reads DSGVTQTPKHLITATGQRVTLRCSPRSGDLSVYWYQQSLDQGLQFLIQYYNGEERAKGNILERFSAQQFPDLHSELNLSSLELGDSALYFCASSVVEGLAETIYFGEGSWLTVV.

Turning to this clone: This sample also contains other DNA sequences that code for the same CDR3. The chain is built from TRBV5-6 and TRBJ1-1, with 7 positions matching TRBD1. V dropped 2 bases and J dropped 1; count of bases not matched to a gene: 5. This CDR3 spans 15 amino acids. Per the germline V gene, CDR1 is SGHDT and CDR2 is YYEEEE. For the CDR3, the DNA is TGTGCCAGCAGCTTCTTAGACAGGGAGAACACTGAAGCTTTCTTT. Its protein product is CASSFLDRENTEAFF.

This chain connects TRBV11-2 to TRBJ1-1, with D maybe TRBD1 (5 bases). The CDR3 length is 12 residues. Germline V lookup: CDR1 SGHAT, CDR2 FQNNGV. V shed 2 bases and J shed 8 bases, with 9 bases lying between them. The DNA for the CDR3 is TGTGCCAGCAGCTTAACAGGAATAGAAGCTTTCTTT. It encodes CASSLTGIEAFF.

This clone was counted a single time. Other nucleotide sequences from this sample produce the same CDR3. This chain joins TRBV4-1 and TRBJ1-5, with 7 bases that match TRBD1. Germline lookup yields CDR1 MGHRA and CDR2 YSYEKL. This CDR3 spans 16 amino acids. With 0 bases clipped from V and 4 bases from J, the junction kept 6 bases outside the gene matches. CDR3 DNA: TGCGCCAGCAGCCAAGATCTGCCAGGGGGGAATCAGCCCCAGCATTTT. Protein sequence: CASSQDLPGGNQPQHF.

The gene calls are TRBV7-9 and TRBJ1-3; unclear D gene. V was clipped by 1 base and J by 2 bases, with 6 bases between them. Germline lookup yields CDR1 SEHNR and CDR2 FQNEAQ (reference sequence). CDR3 size: 14 residues. CDR3 nucleotide sequence: TGTGCCAGCAGCTTAGTCAGCGCTGGAAACACCATATATTTT. Encoded protein: CASSLVSAGNTIYF.

V and J are TRBV6-5 and TRBJ1-1; D gene ambiguous. CDR1 is MNHEY and CDR2 is SVGAGI in the germline V gene. Trimming stripped 8 bases from V and 3 bases from J, with 16 bases between. The CDR3 runs to 14 residues. CDR3 region: CASLGWGGDTEAFF. The DNA of the CDR3 is TGTGCCAGCCTCGGTTGGGGTGGGGACACTGAAGCTTTCTTT.

V and J are TRBV18 and TRBJ1-4, with TRBD1 matching over 7 bases. V was clipped by 1 base and J by 8 bases; unmatched bases: 7. Per germline, CDR1 KGHSH and CDR2 LQKENI. The CDR3 is 15 amino acids. The CDR3 sequence: CASSPQGAGYEKLFF. Here the CDR3 DNA reads TGTGCCAGCTCACCACAGGGGGCCGGATACGAAAAACTGTTTTTT.

The chain carries TRBV30 and TRBJ1-3; D call uncertain. The length of the CDR3 is 13 residues. The germline gives CDR1 GTSNPN, CDR2 SVGIG (reference sequence). Trimming shortened V by 2 bases and J by 2 bases, and 7 bases separated the two germline ends. In DNA, the CDR3 is TGTGCCTGGAGTCCCCGGCCTGGAAACACCATATATTTT. This codes for CAWSPRPGNTIYF.

The chain recombines TRBV7-3 with TRBJ2-5; TRBD1 is a possible D gene (6 bases). The CDR3 covers 11 residues. CDR1 is SGHTA and CDR2 is FQGTGA in the germline V gene. The germline V and J ends were trimmed by 5 bases and 5 bases, with 6 bases remaining between them. CDR3 region: CASSRGETQYF. The CDR3 DNA is TGTGCCAGCAGCAGGGGGGAGACCCAGTACTTC.

The chain recombines TRBV7-9 with TRBJ2-7; D might be TRBD1 (6 bases). CDR3 size: 16 residues. Germline V gene lookup returns CDR1 SEHNR and CDR2 FQNEAQ (reference sequence). Between the trimmed V and J ends, which lost 4 bases and 2 bases, there was a span of 18 bases. CDR3 DNA: TGTGCCAGCAGCTCGCACCGGGACAAATCCCCCTACGAGCAGTACTTC. Encoded protein: CASSSHRDKSPYEQYF. Full variable domain (rest looked up from reference TRBV7-9 and TRBJ2-7): DTGVSQNPRHKITKRGQNVTFRCDPISEHNRLYWYRQTLGQGPEFLTYFQNEAQLEKSRLLSDRFSAERPKGSFSTLEIQRTEQGDSAMYLCASSSHRDKSPYEQYFGPGTRLTVT.

The rearrangement uses TRBV4-3 and TRBJ2-1, with D tentatively TRBD2 (5 bases). The CDR3 is made up of 14 amino acids. Trimming pared 5 bases from V and 15 bases from J, leaving 23 bases between. Germline loops: CDR1 LGHNA, CDR2 YSLEER. The CDR3 sequence is CASSTLSSSSSVFF. The CDR3 region has the DNA TGCGCCAGCAGCACTCTCTCGTCTAGCTCATCCGTGTTCTTC.

The rearrangement uses TRBV15 and TRBJ2-2; 8 bases agree with TRBD1. The ends lost 6 bases at V and 0 bases at J; junction bases unmatched: 3. The CDR3 has 15 residues. CDR1 is LNHNV, CDR2 YYDKDF, per germline (reference sequence). CDR3 in amino acids: CATRLDRANTGELFF. CDR3 bases: TGTGCCACCAGACTGGACAGGGCGAACACCGGGGAGCTGTTTTTT.

The V gene is TRBV2, the J gene TRBJ2-3; D may be TRBD2 (5 bases). Trimming left V 6 bases short and J 1 base short, with 11 bases between. The germline V gene has CDR1 SNHLY and CDR2 FYNNEI. The CDR3 is 14 residues long. CDR3 sequence: CASREVVGTDTQYF. CDR3 in DNA: TGTGCCAGCAGGGAGGTAGTAGGCACAGATACGCAGTATTTT.

V gene TRBV28 combines with J gene TRBJ1-4; the D gene is possibly TRBD1 (5 bases). The ends were cut back, 7 bases at V and 7 bases at J, with 13 bases in the middle. The germline V gene encodes CDR1 MDHEN and CDR2 SYDVKM. The CDR3 spans 13 residues. CDR3 sequence (DNA): TGTGCCAGCAAATCCAGGGTTGGTGAAAAACTGTTTTTT. As protein: CASKSRVGEKLFF.

The genes are TRBV28 and TRBJ2-5, with D tentatively TRBD1 or TRBD2 (5 bases each). This CDR3 contains 20 residues. Between the trimmed V and J ends, which lost 2 bases and 2 bases, there was a span of 27 bases. Germline loops: CDR1 MDHEN, CDR2 SYDVKM. The CDR3 DNA follows: TGTGCCAGCAGTTTAGGGGGATGGGTCGGTCGGGACGGCCTACAAGAGACCCAGTACTTC. This translates into CASSLGGWVGRDGLQETQYF.

This clone was observed once. The chain employs TRBV27 and TRBJ1-2; TRBD1 matches 10 bases. CDR1 is MNHEY and CDR2 is SMNVEV in the germline V gene (reference sequence). Germline trimming cut 6 bases from V and 4 bases from J; bases unmatched to any gene: 8. CDR3 length equals 15 residues. CDR3 DNA: TGTGCCAGCAGCATGGGACAGGGGAACTCCTATGGCTACACCTTC. It codes for CASSMGQGNSYGYTF.

The chain uses TRBV9 and TRBJ2-3; 15 bases are shared with TRBD2. From germline, CDR1 is SGDLS and CDR2 YYNGEE. The CDR3 is made up of 18 amino acids. V lost 1 base, J lost 4 bases, and 7 bases stayed unmatched. DNA for the CDR3: TGTGCCAGCAGCGTATCCGGGACTAGCGGGAGGCGTGCAGATACGCAGTATTTT. Its translation: CASSVSGTSGRRADTQYF.

The J gene is TRBJ2-5, the V gene TRBV5-1, with 9 bases lining up with TRBD1. V was pared by 0 bases and J by 5 bases, with 14 bases of the junction left unmatched. The length of the CDR3 is 18 residues. Looked up from germline, CDR1 is SGHRS and CDR2 is YFSETQ. Written as DNA, the CDR3 is TGCGCCAGCAGCTTGGGGGCCGGGACAGGGCTCTGGGGTGAGACCCAGTACTTC. It encodes CASSLGAGTGLWGETQYF.